A single sample gave rise to the 4 T cell receptor beta chains below, sequenced in a study of blood T cell repertoires in COVID-19. Clones were sequenced by immunoSEQ multiplex PCR, and TCRdb holds only the in-frame ones, with some missing. Of a few hundred thousand clones in the sample, around 87% are singletons; the top ten hold 3%. Specimen: peripheral blood. Receptors were obtained from a man aged 55-75 years with acute or convalescent COVID-19.

V usage is TRBV6-5 and J usage is TRBJ1-5; no reliable D call. The CDR3 extends over 13 amino acids. Germline CDR1 and CDR2: MNHEY and SVGAGI. Trimming removed 6 bases at V and 4 bases at J, with 10 bases between. The CDR3 here is CASSSERNQPQHF. The CDR3 nucleotides are TGTGCCAGCAGCTCCGAGAGAAATCAGCCCCAGCATTTT.

The chain couples TRBV9 to TRBJ1-2; D possibly corresponds to TRBD1 (5 bases). The CDR3 runs 13 residues. The V end was cut by 0 bases, the J end by 7 bases, with 10 bases between. Germline CDR1 and CDR2: SGDLS and YYNGEE. CDR3: CASSVGRGFGYTF. For the CDR3, the DNA is TGTGCCAGCAGCGTAGGACGGGGGTTTGGCTACACCTTC.

Only one count was recorded for this clone. The chain couples TRBV2 to TRBJ2-2, with D possibly matching TRBD1 (6 bases). Germline CDR1 reads SNHLY; CDR2 reads FYNNEI. This CDR3 comprises 14 residues. Trimming shortened V by 6 bases and J by 5 bases, and 13 bases separated the two germline ends. Here the CDR3 DNA reads TGTGCCAGCAGGGCCAGGGGTTCGACCGGGGAGCTGTTTTTT. As protein: CASRARGSTGELFF.

The rearrangement uses TRBV6-5 and TRBJ2-7, with a tentative D call TRBD2 (6 bases). Trimming cost V 0 bases and J 1 base, with 13 bases left between them. Germline-derived CDR1 and CDR2 are MNHEY and SVGAGI. The CDR3 is 16 residues long. CDR3 amino acids: CASSYSTRGGSYEQYF. CDR3 sequence (DNA): TGTGCCAGCAGTTACTCGACGCGTGGGGGGTCCTACGAGCAGTACTTC.